This T cell receptor beta chain derives from a study of cytomegalovirus exposure and HLA in healthy donors. This clone was observed a single time. Its antigen is unknown. Germline values: CDR1 SGHDT, CDR2 YYEEEE. Deletions cut 5 bases from V and 8 bases from J, with 11 bases between. The CDR3 is 12 amino acids. With 60 Vbeta and 13 Jbeta primers, the PCR was carried out. Profiled with immunoSEQ multiplex PCR; TCRdb holds only in-frame clones, not every one. The table shows 100,000 to 150,000 clones, with approximately 69% occurring only once. Study-wide results and limits: Immune exposure information comprised only CMV serostatus.

The clonotype originates from a middle-aged man in good health and CMV-seropositive. The J gene is TRBJ2-1, the V gene TRBV5-6; possibly TRBD1 for D (5 bases). Sequencing input: PBMCs. CDR3 DNA sequence: TGTGCCAGCAGATCTTGGGGCGATGAGCAGTTCTTC. Residues: CASRSWGDEQFF.